These T cell receptor beta chains were read from a single sample in a study of blood T cells in healthy people across ages. TCRdb re-analysed the 5' RACE reads in MiXCR, keeping a single row per CDR3 protein. The sample has under 800,000 distinct CDR3 sequences, 43% seen once. The specimen was blood. Receptor source: a woman aged 55-70 years in good health. CDR3s include the opening cysteine and the closing phenylalanine or tryptophan. The D gene is left open where the match is weak. Expanded clones get a size class; other rows say once, few or many, or leave the size out.

V gene	J gene	D gene	clone size	CDR3 protein	CDR3 DNA
TRBV25-1	TRBJ2-7	NA	few	CASSDSGSLYEQYF	TGTGCCAGCAGTGATTCGGGCAGTCTATACGAGCAGTACTTC
TRBV3-1	TRBJ2-1	NA	few	CASSQFEGNEQFF	TGTGCCAGCAGCCAATTTGAGGGCAATGAGCAGTTCTTC
TRBV2	TRBJ1-1	TRBD1	NA	CASSELSQGDTEAFF	TGTGCCAGCAGTGAATTATCACAGGGGGACACTGAAGCTTTCTTT
TRBV29-1	TRBJ2-1	TRBD2	many	CSFRASGYNEQFF	TGCAGCTTTAGGGCTAGCGGCTACAATGAGCAGTTCTTC
TRBV18	TRBJ2-1	TRBD2	NA	CASSPEGLENEQFF	TGTGCCAGCTCACCAGAGGGACTAGAGAATGAGCAGTTCTTC
TRBV29-1	TRBJ2-2	TRBD2	NA	CSVEGGLAGVKVGELFF	TGCAGCGTTGAAGGGGGACTAGCGGGAGTAAAAGTCGGGGAGCTGTTTTTT
TRBV4-2	TRBJ2-1	TRBD2	few	CASSGTSGGASYNEQFF	TGTGCCAGCAGTGGAACTAGCGGGGGGGCCTCCTACAATGAGCAGTTCTTC
TRBV9	TRBJ1-5	NA	NA	CASSRGTYQPQHF	TGTGCCAGCAGCCGGGGAACCTATCAGCCCCAGCATTTT
TRBV10-3	TRBJ2-7	TRBD1	NA	CAISEIHRGAGYEQYF	TGTGCCATCAGTGAAATTCACAGGGGGGCAGGGTACGAGCAGTACTTC
TRBV9	TRBJ2-1	NA	NA	CASSLDATSRGEQFF	TGTGCCAGCAGCCTCGACGCGACTAGTCGCGGTGAGCAGTTCTTC
TRBV29-1	TRBJ2-1	NA	few	CSVEDGRRTYNEQFF	TGCAGCGTTGAAGACGGCCGAAGGACCTACAATGAGCAGTTCTTC
TRBV4-3	TRBJ2-3	TRBD2	once	CASSQGLAGAGGSTDTQYF	TGCGCCAGCAGCCAAGGTCTAGCGGGAGCGGGAGGTAGCACAGATACGCAGTATTTT
TRBV6-1	TRBJ2-7	NA	NA	CASSELTISNEQYF	TGTGCCAGCAGTGAACTGACTATCTCCAATGAGCAGTACTTC
TRBV25-1	TRBJ2-1	NA	NA	CASSEYTATRGYNEQFF	TGTGCCAGCAGTGAATATACGGCGACTAGAGGCTACAATGAGCAGTTCTTC
TRBV7-9	TRBJ1-6	TRBD1	NA	CASSLGQGAYSPLHF	TGTGCCAGCAGCTTGGGACAGGGGGCTTATTCACCCCTCCACTTT
TRBV20-1	TRBJ2-7	TRBD2	NA	CSATVGLAGTYEQYF	TGCAGTGCTACTGTCGGACTAGCGGGTACCTACGAGCAGTACTTC
TRBV5-1	TRBJ1-2	NA	NA	CASSLEGTSSHGYTF	TGCGCCAGCAGCTTGGAGGGGACCTCTTCCCATGGCTACACCTTC
TRBV7-2	TRBJ2-7	NA	many	CASSLFSEQYF	TGTGCCAGCAGCTTATTTTCCGAGCAGTACTTC
TRBV3-1	TRBJ1-2	NA	NA	CASSQGRGSGYTF	TGTGCCAGCAGCCAAGGACGCGGGTCTGGCTACACCTTC
TRBV7-9	TRBJ1-2	TRBD1	few	CASSLARTGGYVYGYTF	TGTGCCAGCAGCTTAGCCCGAACAGGGGGCTATGTCTATGGCTACACCTTC
TRBV29-1	TRBJ1-5	NA	NA	CSVVGGYNQPQHF	TGCAGCGTTGTGGGGGGGTACAATCAGCCCCAGCATTTT
TRBV6-4	TRBJ2-1	TRBD2	NA	CASSVGAGGWNEQFF	TGTGCCAGCAGTGTGGGAGCGGGAGGGTGGAATGAGCAGTTCTTC
TRBV28	TRBJ2-1	NA	NA	CASSPQLPYNEQFF	TGTGCCAGCAGTCCCCAACTTCCCTACAATGAGCAGTTCTTC
TRBV6-4	TRBJ2-1	TRBD1	NA	CASSDRQGIQFF	TGTGCCAGCAGTGATCGACAGGGGATCCAGTTCTTC
TRBV29-1	TRBJ2-1	TRBD2	many	CSVGLAGDPMDEQFF	TGCAGCGTTGGACTAGCGGGGGACCCCATGGATGAGCAGTTCTTC
TRBV4-1	TRBJ2-1	TRBD2	many	CASSQAGGPYNEQFF	TGCGCCAGCAGCCAAGCGGGGGGGCCCTACAATGAGCAGTTCTTC
TRBV4-3	TRBJ2-3	TRBD2	many	CASSQERAGGRTDTQYF	TGCGCCAGCAGCCAAGAGAGGGCGGGGGGACGCACAGATACGCAGTATTTT
TRBV2	TRBJ2-7	TRBD2	NA	CASSGGTSGTAYEQYF	TGTGCCAGCAGCGGAGGGACTAGCGGTACGGCCTACGAGCAGTACTTC
TRBV20-1	TRBJ2-7	TRBD2	few	CSARDEREGAGAYEQYF	TGCAGTGCTAGAGATGAAAGGGAGGGAGCGGGGGCCTACGAGCAGTACTTC
TRBV20-1	TRBJ2-7	TRBD2	NA	CSAGGSGRREQYF	TGCAGTGCTGGTGGGAGCGGGAGGCGGGAGCAGTACTTC
TRBV9	TRBJ2-1	TRBD2	few	CASSGHPAASGGVGEQFF	TGTGCCAGCAGCGGACACCCTGCGGCTAGCGGGGGGGTGGGTGAGCAGTTCTTC
TRBV6-5	TRBJ1-6	TRBD1	NA	CASRTVDRDNSPLHF	TGTGCCAGCAGAACGGTGGACAGGGATAATTCACCCCTCCACTTT
TRBV28	TRBJ2-1	NA	many	CASSSYNEQFF	TGTGCCAGCAGCTCCTACAATGAGCAGTTCTTC
TRBV11-2	TRBJ2-2	NA	NA	CASSLYRANTGELFF	TGTGCCAGCAGCTTATACAGGGCCAACACCGGGGAGCTGTTTTTT
TRBV5-1	TRBJ1-1	NA	NA	CASRTAGLGANTEAFF	TGCGCCAGCAGAACGGCCGGTCTCGGGGCGAACACTGAAGCTTTCTTT
TRBV5-1	TRBJ2-5	TRBD2	NA	CASSETSGKETQYF	TGCGCCAGCAGCGAGACTAGCGGGAAGGAGACCCAGTACTTC
TRBV29-1	TRBJ2-3	NA	NA	CSLGRGTSTDTQYF	TGCAGCCTTGGGAGGGGGACTAGCACAGATACGCAGTATTTT
TRBV5-1	TRBJ1-2	NA	NA	CASGDSVYGYTF	TGCGCCAGCGGAGACAGCGTCTATGGCTACACCTTC
TRBV29-1	TRBJ1-4	TRBD1	few	CSVPAPGQEEKLFF	TGCAGCGTTCCTGCGCCGGGACAGGAAGAAAAACTGTTTTTT
TRBV20-1	TRBJ1-1	TRBD1	few	CSARTGGKSTEAFF	TGCAGTGCCCGGACAGGGGGCAAGAGCACTGAAGCTTTCTTT
TRBV25-1	TRBJ2-1	NA	few	CASSGLPDTNNEQFF	TGTGCCAGCAGTGGACTACCGGACACTAACAATGAGCAGTTCTTC
TRBV5-1	TRBJ1-1	NA	NA	CASTGQSNTEAFF	TGCGCCAGCACGGGACAATCGAACACTGAAGCTTTCTTT
TRBV11-1	TRBJ2-1	NA	few	CASSLALAAAGYEQFF	TGTGCCAGCAGCTTAGCGCTCGCCGCGGCGGGGTATGAGCAGTTCTTC
TRBV28	TRBJ2-4	NA	NA	CASSFRGRQPNIQYF	TGTGCCAGCAGTTTTAGGGGCCGACAGCCGAACATTCAGTACTTC
TRBV2	TRBJ2-7	TRBD2	few	CASSEEEAGVRYEQYF	TGTGCCAGCAGTGAAGAGGAAGCGGGAGTTCGTTACGAGCAGTACTTC
TRBV9	TRBJ2-7	NA	NA	CASSGLAGASQGVQYF	TGTGCCAGCAGCGGACTGGCGGGGGCCTCCCAAGGCGTGCAGTACTTC